This entry concerns a single T cell receptor (beta chain). Its target antigen remains unknown. Base qualities are not recorded, but no much larger clone differs from it by a single base. The source of the sample is a study of T cell responses to AZD1222 COVID-19 vaccine (dated by TCRdb to the early 2020s). Looking at the study overall: A total of 230 to 250 trial participants underwent TCR sequencing, of whom 207 had received two doses of AZD1222 and about 25 had received two doses of the MenACWY control vaccine. Trial participants were enrolled by age into 18-55, 56-69 and 70-plus year subgroups, with about 150, 27 and 61 TCR-sequenced participants respectively.

The CDR3 regions of human TCRbeta chains were analyzed by immunosequencing. Per the original workflow: Repertoire TCRs were matched against a reference library of SARS-CoV-2-specific TCRs generated with the MIRA antigen-specificity platform. Breadth meant the fraction of unique TCRs that were SARS-CoV-2-associated, whereas depth meant the fraction of total T cells that were SARS-CoV-2-associated. Using the MIRA data, every spike-specific TCR was mapped to the spike region that the TCR reacted to and assigned to either a CD4 or a CD8 class. Log10-transformed breadth and depth values were compared by one-way ANOVA with Sidak's multiple comparisons tests. The clones in this table, taken by TCRdb from immuneACCESS, are in-frame only. Not every clone is retained; where verified, under half of the shortfall comes from an unresolved V gene, and the cause of the rest is unknown. V and J calls and clone size are those listed in that table; D and trimming were worked out from the DNA. The sample records 150,000 to 200,000 clones, over 80% of which are singletons. The biggest ten clones account for about 3% of the sample.

The sample's time point label, in plain terms: baseline before first vaccination. The sample's treatment or condition label is to be understood as: meningococcal conjugate vaccine given as trial control. Vaccinee samples were obtained from the UK trials COV001 and COV002, which included a single-blind randomized controlled phase 2/3 trial of AZD1222 (ChAdOx1 nCoV-19) in healthy adults. For TCRbeta chain sequencing, PBMC samples from trial participants were taken at day 0 and at day 28 after the second dose. V lost 0 bases and J lost 11 bases; the stretch between them is 14 bases long. The CDR3 measures 14 amino acids from cysteine to phenylalanine. Here the CDR3 DNA is all that survives: 42 bases in frame from base 1. CDR1 and CDR2 are read off the germline V gene (reference sequence) as LNHDA and SQIVND. Results the study describes overall, beyond this receptor: The 56-69-year group was small, and its depth increase did not reach significance, likely because of low power. A significant rise in spike-specific TCR breadth and depth was observed after two AZD1222 doses relative to day 0 and relative to MenACWY recipients. Participants were mostly white British and included more females than males, and it was suggested by the authors that clonal diversity may have been underestimated. The vaccine-associated CD4 TCRs covered the entire spike protein, and the dominant responses fell in regions 160-218 and 743-854. Conclusions about previously exposed vaccinees are limited because only six or seven AZD1222 recipients were SARS-CoV-2 seropositive at baseline. Because no day 14 peak-response samples were available, repertoires were characterized only after the peak T cell response. Reportedly, close to half of the unique spike-specific TCRs recognized epitopes lying outside the regions that are mutated in the B.1.351 and B.1.1.7 variants.

The chain is encoded by TRBV19 joined to TRBJ2-1, with no D gene named confidently. This TCR was recovered from an adult in good health. The specimen comprised peripheral blood, sampled on day 0 of MenACWY control vaccination. The nucleotide sequence reads TGTGCCAGTAGTATAGATCGACAATCCCACCAGCAGTTCTTC. This encodes CASSIDRQSHQQFF.